What follows describes a single TCR beta chain. Its antigen has not been determined. To determine HCMV serostatus, a commercial ELISA kit was used to detect HCMV-specific IgG in serum. Peripheral blood mononuclear cells were isolated from blood by Ficoll density gradient centrifugation. The data stem from a study of T cells expressing NK-cell markers (dated by TCRdb to 2018 to 2021). Notes on the research overall: In sorted CD3+CD56+NKG2C+, CD3+CD56+NKG2C- and CD3+CD56-NKG2C+ T-cell subsets from about eight donors, TCR beta-chain repertoires were profiled. Randomly selected healthy volunteers, three men and five women, were used as the eight sequenced donors. Seven of the eight sequenced donors were HCMV-seropositive and one was HCMV-seronegative. Libraries were sequenced as 2 x 150 bp reads on Illumina HiSeq 2000/2500, MiSeq or NextSeq.

Sequenced on an Illumina HiSeq 2000. TCR beta cDNA libraries were made by 5'RACE template switching that added a universal primer site and unique molecular identifiers. Synthesis of cDNA was primed from the TCR beta constant segment and was followed by two consecutive PCR amplification steps. The original pipeline was this. MIGEC was used to demultiplex reads and group reads by UMI, and MiTCR was used to assemble and quantify clonotypes. Only TCR cDNA sequences supported by at least two reads were kept to exclude erroneous sequences. The tcR package was used for downstream repertoire analysis, and clonotypes were matched between fractions using CDR3 nucleotide sequence together with V segment. VDJmatch was used to annotate antigen specificity against VDJdb, with one amino acid substitution in CDR3 permitted. With the reads reprocessed by TCRdb, a single entry stands for each CDR3 protein sequence and no DNA is reported. The V and J calls shown here were made by TCRdb, not taken from the authors' results. The sample table includes roughly 120,000 distinct CDR3 sequences. 15% to 20% of the sample is taken by the ten largest.

The full study reports these points: Whether the expanded NKG2C-expressing T cell clones were specific for HCMV antigens was left unclear. In six donors, the dominant CD3+CD56+NKG2C+ clonotypes were among the top 10 CD8+ clonotypes and accounted for about 1.0-7.5% of CD8+ T cells. Those dominant clonotypes were again the most abundant among CD3+CD56-NKG2C+ cells in several donors, at about 28.3-60.1%.

This receptor was obtained from a woman aged 18-69 years in good health. The specimen sequenced was blood T cells: a sorted CD56 or NKG2C T cell subset, CD4+ or CD8+ T cells, or bulk PBMC T cells (not recorded which).

The CDR3 region: CSTRGSGGTDTQYF. The V and J segments used are TRBV20-1 and TRBJ2-3; TCRdb reports TRBD1, a call that lacks DNA to check it against. The germline V gene (reference sequence) provides CDR1 DFQATT and CDR2 SNEGSKA. Including the terminal cysteine and phenylalanine, the CDR3 comprises 14 residues. The record lacks a DNA sequence.